These T cell receptor beta chains were read from a single sample in a study of T cell changes during pregnancy in multiple sclerosis. Using immunoSEQ multiplex PCR, the repertoire was profiled, and TCRdb retains in-frame clones only, with some absent. The sample has approximately 85,000 clones; approximately 94% are singletons. The source material was peripheral blood, sampled in the third trimester of pregnancy. The receptors were gathered from a female donor with multiple sclerosis, enrolled in a pregnancy study. The CDR3 runs from the conserved cysteine through the conserved F or W. D genes are given only for firm matches. Clone size is given for some rows only: seen once, a few or many times, or a class if the clone is expanded.

V	D	J	size	DNA	CDR3
TRBV5-5	.	TRBJ1-4	.	TGTGCCAGCAGCTTGGTTCAGGGATATACAAAACTGTTTTTT	CASSLVQGYTKLFF
TRBV27	TRBD1	TRBJ1-2	.	TGTGCCAGCAGTTTCAGGGACAGGGTTAACCTATTTGGCTACACCTTC	CASSFRDRVNLFGYTF
TRBV6-6	.	TRBJ1-4	.	TGTGCCAGCAGACTCGTTCCACAGGGTAGAGAAAAACTGTTTTTT	CASRLVPQGREKLFF
TRBV2	.	TRBJ2-1	.	TGTGCCAGCTACCGGGACTCCTCTTACAATGAGCAGTTCTTC	CASYRDSSYNEQFF
TRBV7-9	.	TRBJ2-7	once	TGTGCCAGCAGCTTATCGGCGGTTCTTAGGTCCTACGAGCAGTACTTC	CASSLSAVLRSYEQYF
TRBV4-1	.	TRBJ1-4	.	TGCGCCAGCAGCCAAGTGACAGAACATAATGAAAAACTGTTTTTT	CASSQVTEHNEKLFF
TRBV9	.	TRBJ1-2	.	TGTGCCAGCAGCTGGACGGGAGTCGGGGGCTACACCTTC	CASSWTGVGGYTF
TRBV5-1	.	TRBJ2-1	.	TGCGCCAGCAGCTCGCCAGGGTCCTACAATGAGCAGTTCTTC	CASSSPGSYNEQFF
TRBV2	.	TRBJ1-2	few	TGTGCCAGCAGGCGGGGGGTCCGTGGCTACACCTTC	CASRRGVRGYTF
TRBV27	.	TRBJ2-2	few	TGTGCCAGCAGTGCGGGACTCCTGAACACCGGGGAGCTGTTTTTT	CASSAGLLNTGELFF
TRBV19	TRBD1	TRBJ2-7	.	TGTGCCAGTAGTGCCGACAGGGACGTCTGCGAGCAGTACTTC	CASSADRDVCEQYF
TRBV11-2	.	TRBJ1-2	.	TGTGCCAGCAGCGCAAACAGGCAACCCTATGCTAACTATGGCTACACCTTC	CASSANRQPYANYGYTF
TRBV12-5	.	TRBJ1-2	.	TGTGCTAGTGGTCCTCTAGACAGTTATGGCTACACCTTC	CASGPLDSYGYTF
TRBV5-1	.	TRBJ1-1	.	TGCGCCAGCAGCTTGATTGGGCTGAACACTGAAGCTTTCTTT	CASSLIGLNTEAFF
TRBV5-1	.	TRBJ1-1	.	TGCGCCAGCATGGGGGGGGAAAGGAGCACTGAAGCTTTCTTT	CASMGGERSTEAFF
TRBV2	.	TRBJ2-3	.	TGTGCCAGCTGTCACGTACCTACCCAAAGCACAGATACGCAGTATTTT	CASCHVPTQSTDTQYF
TRBV11-3	.	TRBJ2-2	.	TGTGCCAGCAGCGTCAGGAACACCGGGGAGCTGTTTTTT	CASSVRNTGELFF
TRBV7-7	TRBD2	TRBJ2-7	.	TGTGCTAGCAGCCCGGGGAGGGCTGGGGAGCAGTACTTC	CASSPGRAGEQYF
TRBV7-3	TRBD2	TRBJ2-1	.	TGTGCCAGCAGTTCGGGGGGGGCCTACAATGAGCAGTTCTTC	CASSSGGAYNEQFF
TRBV14	TRBD2	TRBJ2-5	.	TGTGCCAGCAGCCAGACTAGCGGCACCCAAGAGACCCAGTACTTC	CASSQTSGTQETQYF
TRBV30	.	TRBJ1-6	.	TGTGCCTGGAGTGTTACGACTAGTCCCAATTCACCCCTCCACTTT	CAWSVTTSPNSPLHF
TRBV5-8	TRBD1	TRBJ1-2	medium-sized	TGTGCCAGCAGCTCGGCGACAGGGACTAACTATGGCTACACCTTC	CASSSATGTNYGYTF
TRBV2	.	TRBJ1-2	.	TGTGCCAGCACCATTACGAGGCTACATGGCTACACCTTC	CASTITRLHGYTF
TRBV5-6	TRBD2	TRBJ2-5	.	TGTGCCAGCAGCGAGGTAGGAGCGGGGGGCCAAGAGACCCAGTACTTC	CASSEVGAGGQETQYF
TRBV5-1	TRBD1	TRBJ1-4	.	TGCGCCAGCAGCGATAGACAGGGGGCAGGTGAAAAACTGTTTTTT	CASSDRQGAGEKLFF
TRBV27	.	TRBJ2-7	.	TGTGCCAGCAGTCCCTACGGGCGGGGTAGCTCCTACGAGCAGTACTTC	CASSPYGRGSSYEQYF
TRBV2	TRBD1	TRBJ1-4	.	TGTGCCAGCAGTCTGACAGGGGGCCAAGAAAAACTGTTTTTT	CASSLTGGQEKLFF
TRBV29-1	.	TRBJ1-2	.	TGCAGCGTTGATCGGTGGGGCTACACCTTC	CSVDRWGYTF